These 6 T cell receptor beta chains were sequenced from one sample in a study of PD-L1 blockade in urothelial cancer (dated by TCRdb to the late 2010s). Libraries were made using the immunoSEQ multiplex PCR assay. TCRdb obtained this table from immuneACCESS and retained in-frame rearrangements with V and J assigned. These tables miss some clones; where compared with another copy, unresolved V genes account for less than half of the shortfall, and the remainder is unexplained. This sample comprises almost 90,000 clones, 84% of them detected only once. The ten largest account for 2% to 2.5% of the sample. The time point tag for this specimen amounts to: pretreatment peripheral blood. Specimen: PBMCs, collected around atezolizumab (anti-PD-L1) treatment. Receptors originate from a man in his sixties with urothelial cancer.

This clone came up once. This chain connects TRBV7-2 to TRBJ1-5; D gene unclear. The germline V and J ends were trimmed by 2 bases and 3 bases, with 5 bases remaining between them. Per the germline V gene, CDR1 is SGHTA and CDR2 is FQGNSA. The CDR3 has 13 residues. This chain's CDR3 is CASSLRANQPQHF. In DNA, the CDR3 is TGTGCCAGCAGCTTAAGAGCCAATCAGCCCCAGCATTTT.

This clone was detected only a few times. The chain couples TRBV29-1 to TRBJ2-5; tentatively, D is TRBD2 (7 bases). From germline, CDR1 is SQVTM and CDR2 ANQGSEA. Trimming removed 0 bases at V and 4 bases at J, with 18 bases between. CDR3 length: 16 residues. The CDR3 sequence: CSVEEHGGRGAETQYF. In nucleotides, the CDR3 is TGCAGCGTTGAAGAGCATGGCGGTCGGGGGGCAGAGACCCAGTACTTC.

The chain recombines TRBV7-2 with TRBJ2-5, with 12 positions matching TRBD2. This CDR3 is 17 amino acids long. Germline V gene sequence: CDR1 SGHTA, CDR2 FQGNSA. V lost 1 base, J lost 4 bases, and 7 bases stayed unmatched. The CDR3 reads CASSLDPLAGGRETQYF. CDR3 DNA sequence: TGTGCCAGCAGCTTAGACCCCCTAGCGGGGGGGCGAGAGACCCAGTACTTC. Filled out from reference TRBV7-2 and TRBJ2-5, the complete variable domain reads GAGVSQSPSNKVTEKGKDVELRCDPISGHTALYWYRQSLGQGLEFLIYFQGNSAPDKSGLPSDRFSAERTGGSVSTLTIQRTQQEDSAVYLCASSLDPLAGGRETQYFGPGTRLLVL.

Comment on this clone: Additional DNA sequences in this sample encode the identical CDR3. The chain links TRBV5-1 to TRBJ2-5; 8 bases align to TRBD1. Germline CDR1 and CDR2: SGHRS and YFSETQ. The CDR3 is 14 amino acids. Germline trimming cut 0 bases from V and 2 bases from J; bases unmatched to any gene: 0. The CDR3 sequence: CASSLGQGQETQYF. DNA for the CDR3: TGCGCCAGCAGCTTGGGACAGGGGCAAGAGACCCAGTACTTC.

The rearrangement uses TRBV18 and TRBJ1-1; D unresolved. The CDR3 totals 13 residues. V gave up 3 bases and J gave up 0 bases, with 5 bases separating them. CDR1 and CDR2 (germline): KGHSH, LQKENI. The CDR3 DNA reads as TGTGCCAGCTCACCGGAGATGAACACTGAAGCTTTCTTT. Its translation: CASSPEMNTEAFF. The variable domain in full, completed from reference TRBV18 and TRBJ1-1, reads NAGVMQNPRHLVRRRGQEARLRCSPMKGHSHVYWYRQLPEEGLKFMVYLQKENIIDESGMPKERFSAEFPKEGPSILRIQQVVRGDSAAYFCASSPEMNTEAFFGQGTRLTVV.

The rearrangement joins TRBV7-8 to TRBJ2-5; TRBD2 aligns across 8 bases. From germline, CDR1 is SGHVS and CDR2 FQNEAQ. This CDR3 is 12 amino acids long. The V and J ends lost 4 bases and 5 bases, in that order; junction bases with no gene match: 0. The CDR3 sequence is CASSSGGETQYF. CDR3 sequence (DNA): TGTGCCAGCAGCTCGGGGGGGGAGACCCAGTACTTC.